This T cell receptor (beta chain) was observed in a study of blood T cell repertoires in COVID-19. The overall study: The United States, Italy and Spain supplied acute and convalescent COVID-19 samples. PBMCs, B-cell-depleted T cells, or T cells were the source of the cDNA or gDNA that made up the material.

Study processing details: Amplification of reference gene primers was used by the study to estimate nucleated cell counts. Measured with immunoSEQ multiplex PCR; TCRdb has only the in-frame clones, and not every one. The V and J calls and clone size were taken over from that table, and D and trimming were inferred from the DNA. Among 180,000 or so clones listed, approximately 80% were seen once. The origin of this receptor is a man in his sixties who had been exposed to COVID-19. Sequencing used PBMCs or T cells enriched from blood (not recorded which).

CDR3: CATSGLAGGPDTQYF. The CDR3, as DNA: TGTGCCACCAGTGGACTAGCGGGAGGGCCAGATACGCAGTATTTT. The chain joins TRBV24-1 to TRBJ2-3; 14 positions agree with TRBD2. Germline CDR1 reads KGHDR; CDR2 reads SFDVKD. The CDR3 has 15 amino acids. The J segment lost 4 bases and the V segment lost 5 bases, leaving 1 base of the junction unmatched.